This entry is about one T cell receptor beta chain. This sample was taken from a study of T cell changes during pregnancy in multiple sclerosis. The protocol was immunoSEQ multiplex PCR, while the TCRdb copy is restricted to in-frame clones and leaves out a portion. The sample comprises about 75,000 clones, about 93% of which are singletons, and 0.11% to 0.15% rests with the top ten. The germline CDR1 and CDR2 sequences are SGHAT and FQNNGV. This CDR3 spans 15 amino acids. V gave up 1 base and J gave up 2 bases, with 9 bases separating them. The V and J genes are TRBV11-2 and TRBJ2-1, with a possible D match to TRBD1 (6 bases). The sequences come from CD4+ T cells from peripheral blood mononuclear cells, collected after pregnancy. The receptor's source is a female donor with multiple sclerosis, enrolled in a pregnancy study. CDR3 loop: CASSLAQGPYNEQFF. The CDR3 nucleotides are TGTGCCAGCAGCTTAGCACAGGGCCCCTACAATGAGCAGTTCTTC.